This T cell receptor beta chain was sequenced for a study of radiation and T cells in renal cell carcinoma. The wider study: Nephrectomy followed 15 Gy stereotactic body radiation by 4 weeks.

Study observations and caveats: No pretreatment tumor biopsies were available for baseline clonotypes. In blood, top tumor clones expanded by 2 weeks, shrinking by 4.

Trimming took off 4 bases at V and 0 bases at J, with 12 bases between the two ends. CDR1 is SEHNR, CDR2 FQNEAQ, per germline (reference sequence). The CDR3 is 16 residues long. Indicated time point: blood 2 weeks post-SBRT. Treatment here: 15 Gy SBRT to primary tumor, nephrectomy 4 weeks later. Clear cell pathology was present in this patient's renal cell carcinoma. As concerns this clone: No antigen is known for it.

The protocol was immunoSEQ multiplex PCR, while the TCRdb copy is restricted to in-frame clones and leaves out a portion. The table has roughly 120,000 clones, around four fifths seen once. The TCR was taken from a woman aged 60-70 years with renal cell carcinoma. Sequencing was performed on blood, taken from a patient whose treatment included radiotherapy and nephrectomy. The chain uses TRBV7-9 and TRBJ2-2, with no clear D. The CDR3 here is CASSYPRGANTGELFF. The CDR3 DNA sequence: TGTGCCAGCAGCTACCCGAGAGGCGCGAACACCGGGGAGCTGTTTTTT.